The rows below give T cell receptor beta chains drawn from one sample of a study of human T cells and chemical hapten exposure. Each CDR3 protein gets one entry after TCRdb re-called the RACE reads with MiXCR. The table shows approximately 90,000 distinct CDR3 sequences, with approximately 9.9% occurring only once. The sequences come from whole blood, collected in connection with sensitization to the hapten diphenylcyclopropenone (DPC). All receptors come from a man in his forties with alopecia areata. Some clones in this sample may be carry-over from other donors' samples. Each CDR3 is given with its conserved first and last residue. A D gene is named only where the DNA matches it firmly. Clone sizes are given selectively: once, few, many, or a class where the clone is expanded.

TRBJ1-4 . TRBV7-9 many CASSLGGSEKLFF TGCGCCAGCAGCTTGGGGGGTTCCGAAAAACTGTTTTTT
TRBJ1-5 TRBD1 TRBV29-1 . CSEGRQGEPQHF TGCAGCGAAGGGAGACAGGGTGAGCCCCAGCATTTT
TRBJ2-7 . TRBV19 few CASSIDSPSEQYF TGTGCCAGTAGTATAGACTCCCCATCCGAGCAGTACTTC
TRBJ2-3 . TRBV7-2 few CASSSRLGSGGLSTDTQYF TGTGCCAGCAGCTCCCGCTTGGGGTCTGGCGGCCTTAGCACAGATACGCAGTATTTT
TRBJ2-2 TRBD2 TRBV29-1 few CSVAGTKNTGELFF TGCAGCGTTGCCGGGACTAAGAACACCGGGGAGCTGTTTTTT
TRBJ1-1 . TRBV24-1 . CATSDGDTEAFF TGTGCCACCAGTGATGGGGACACTGAAGCTTTCTTT
TRBJ2-3 TRBD2 TRBV11-2 few CASSLDVWREQGTDTQYF TGTGCCAGCAGCTTAGATGTTTGGCGGGAGCAAGGCACAGATACGCAGTATTTT
TRBJ2-7 . TRBV5-4 . CASSFEVRSSYEQYF TGTGCCAGCAGTTTCGAAGTAAGGAGCTCCTACGAGCAGTACTTC
TRBJ2-1 . TRBV6-5 . CASSSRALSNNEQFF TGTGCCAGCAGTTCTCGAGCACTGAGCAACAATGAGCAGTTCTTC
TRBJ1-5 . TRBV5-6 few CASSFERGQPQHF TGTGCCAGCAGCTTCGAGAGGGGACAGCCCCAGCATTTT
TRBJ2-5 TRBD1 TRBV12-3/TRBV12-4 many CASRRQGRETQYF TGTGCCAGCAGGAGACAGGGAAGAGAGACCCAGTACTTC
TRBJ2-2 TRBD2 TRBV19 . CASRRGTSGSIGELFF TGTGCCAGTAGACGAGGGACTAGCGGGAGTATCGGGGAGCTGTTTTTT
TRBJ2-3 TRBD2 TRBV5-1 . CASSLVPSGGTDTQYF TGCGCCAGCAGCTTGGTCCCTAGCGGGGGCACAGATACGCAGTATTTT
TRBJ2-1 TRBD2 TRBV6-5 few CASSYSPLAGVYNEQFF TGTGCCAGCAGTTACTCGCCCTTAGCGGGAGTCTACAATGAGCAGTTCTTC
TRBJ2-1 . TRBV5-5 . CASSLMGPYNEQFF TGTGCCAGCAGCTTGATGGGACCCTACAATGAGCAGTTCTTC
TRBJ1-3 . TRBV3-1 . CASSQERVAGNTIYF TGTGCCAGCAGCCAAGAGAGGGTGGCTGGAAACACCATATATTTT
TRBJ2-2 TRBD2 TRBV29-1 few CSVDSPSGIGTGELFF TGCAGCGTTGATTCCCCTAGCGGGATAGGAACCGGGGAGCTGTTTTTT
TRBJ2-1 TRBD2 TRBV10-3 few CAISESSSGRSDEQFF TGTGCCATCAGTGAGTCGTCTAGCGGGAGGAGCGATGAGCAGTTCTTC
TRBJ2-7 TRBD2 TRBV2 . CASIGLAGGIYEQYF TGTGCCAGCATCGGACTAGCGGGAGGGATCTACGAGCAGTACTTC
TRBJ1-1 TRBD1 TRBV27 many CASSTTGGWRAFF TGTGCCAGCAGTACGACAGGGGGCTGGCGGGCTTTCTTT
TRBJ1-4 . TRBV19 few CASSIQVNEKLFF TGTGCCAGTAGTATCCAGGTTAATGAAAAACTGTTTTTT
TRBJ2-7 . TRBV6-6 few CASTVDWSSYEQYF TGTGCCAGCACCGTGGATTGGAGTTCCTACGAGCAGTACTTC
TRBJ2-7 . TRBV12-3/TRBV12-4 few CASSFSSRGSVDYEQYF TGTGCCAGCAGTTTTTCGTCTCGGGGTAGCGTGGACTACGAGCAGTACTTC
TRBJ2-2 . TRBV7-8 . CASSLEETESYGELFF TGTGCCAGCAGCTTAGAAGAGACAGAATCCTACGGGGAGCTGTTTTTT
TRBJ2-3 TRBD2 TRBV7-2 . CASSLVWGLLTDTQYF TGTGCCAGCAGCTTAGTGTGGGGACTACTCACAGATACGCAGTATTTT
TRBJ2-2 . TRBV6-1 few CASSENGPGELFF TGTGCCAGCAGTGAAAATGGTCCCGGGGAGCTGTTTTTT
TRBJ1-5 . TRBV6-2/TRBV6-3 few CASSYVTGNQPQHF TGTGCCAGCAGTTACGTTACAGGCAATCAGCCCCAGCATTTT
TRBJ2-5 TRBD1 TRBV18 few CASSPPGQQETQYF TGTGCCAGCTCACCGCCGGGACAGCAAGAGACCCAGTACTTC
TRBJ1-5 TRBD1 TRBV20-1 few CSASRTGQGNYQPQHF TGCAGTGCTAGTAGGACGGGACAGGGGAATTATCAGCCCCAGCATTTT
TRBJ2-3 . TRBV15 many CATGGGPRDTQYF TGTGCCACCGGAGGAGGGCCGAGAGATACGCAGTATTTT
TRBJ1-3 . TRBV7-6 many CASSYRVGSGNTIYF TGTGCCAGCAGCTACAGGGTAGGCTCTGGAAACACCATATATTTT
TRBJ2-7 TRBD1 TRBV28 few CASSDDRVEDEQYF TGTGCCAGCAGTGACGACAGGGTGGAAGACGAGCAGTACTTC
TRBJ2-5 TRBD2 TRBV20-1 . CSATSQREFQSRQETQYF TGCAGTGCTACTTCCCAGCGGGAGTTTCAATCGAGGCAAGAGACCCAGTACTTC
TRBJ2-1 . TRBV28 few CASSLYRQLLSYNEQFF TGTGCCAGCAGTTTATATCGACAGCTTCTATCCTACAATGAGCAGTTCTTC
TRBJ2-1 TRBD2 TRBV7-2 . CASRNRPGLAGGMYNEQFF TGTGCCAGCAGGAATAGACCGGGACTAGCGGGAGGGATGTACAATGAGCAGTTCTTC